This TCR beta chain stems from a study of blood T cells in healthy people across ages (dated by TCRdb to the mid-2010s). With respect to the entire study: Template switching captured roughly one uniquely barcoded TCR beta cDNA molecule per two T cells in model experiments. To track age-related changes in TCR beta repertoire diversity, the study relied on deep sequencing normalized with unique cDNA molecular identifiers. The donors were split into four age groups: young (average 16 years), middle-aged (over 35), aged (more than 60) and long-lived (approximately 80). To avoid experimental bias, donors of different ages were randomly spread across the sequencing lanes. Two additional independent replicas of 1 million unique cDNA reads from the same blood draw were analyzed for two donors (one aged 18 to 29 and one aged 80 or older). The paper as a whole reports these results and caveats: Observed TCR beta diversity per million T cells fell roughly linearly with age, and a significant reduction was already apparent by age around 39. Estimates of total diversity based on one million sequenced T cells were considered lower bounds and underestimates. Observed TCR beta diversity correlated strongly with the percentage of naive T cells measured by flow cytometry. Since profiling was done on bulk unsorted PBMCs, naive and antigen-experienced compartments could not be conclusively compared. Because donor CMV infection status was unknown, age-related changes in expanded clonotypes were potentially confounded. Compared with the aged group, the long-lived group had more naive CD4+ T cells, fewer expanded clones and increased TCR diversity, suggesting age selection.

Library method: 5' RACE. The data were produced on an Illumina HiSeq 2500. The second PCR ran for roughly 6 to 11 cycles and used a J-beta primer mix along with a sample-barcoded 5' primer. Each TCR beta cDNA molecule received a unique molecular identifier from a template-switch 5' adaptor carrying 12 random nucleotides. Each sample yielded at least 2.5 million CDR3-containing paired-end reads. The Mint cDNA synthesis kit, primed by a TRBC-specific oligonucleotide, was used to synthesize first-strand cDNA from all RNA. Following uracil-DNA glycosylase treatment, all cDNA underwent a first 18-cycle PCR with the universal primers M1SS and BC2_uni_R. Concerning the study's data processing: Each sample was normalized by randomly selecting 1 million high-quality reads, each carrying a distinct molecular identifier. Instead of being binned into consensus sequences, reads with shared molecular identifiers were discarded. MiTCR, set to a Q25 quality threshold and the strictest error-elimination algorithm, was used for CDR3 identification, clonotype clustering and error correction. A nonparametric unseen species model with Euler transformation was used to estimate a lower bound on total TCR beta diversity. The public reads were reprocessed in TCRdb via fastp at Q25 and MiXCR, keeping in-frame beta chains. For every CDR3 protein sequence, its rows merge into one entry that carries the most common genes and DNA. None of the V and J calls come from the authors' own analysis; TCRdb made them. The sample contains under 2 million distinct CDR3 sequences, roughly 32% of them found a single time. The ten largest clones capture 11% of the sample.

This clonotype was seen more than once but under ten times. Its antigen specificity is not known. No base quality information exists; no much larger clone differs at one position. Systemically healthy Caucasian individuals from Russia, around 39 in total and aged roughly 6 to 100 years, were included as donors. Ten milliliters of peripheral blood were drawn from each donor into EDTA-treated Vacutainer tubes. Ficoll-Paque density-gradient centrifugation was used to isolate PBMCs, with at least 7 million obtained per sample. Total RNA, at least 6 micrograms per sample, was extracted from PBMCs with Trizol reagent. The percentages of naive CD45RAhigh/CD27high T cells were determined by flow cytometry on a PBMC aliquot from every donor. Trimming accounts for 0 bases at V and 4 bases at J, while the number of junction bases matched to no gene is 17. The CDR3 has 19 amino acids, counting the end cysteine and phenylalanine. Only the CDR3 part of the read is kept: 57 bases, read in frame from the first base. In the germline V gene, CDR1 corresponds to SGDLS and CDR2 to YYNGEE.

The TCR originated in a woman aged 25 to 45 in good health. The sample consisted of blood. The chain is encoded by TRBV9 joined to TRBJ2-3, and TRBD2 matches 7 of the central bases. The base sequence is TGTGCCAGCAGCGTAGGACTAGCAGAGAGGAGTTCTTCAGCAGATACGCAGTATTTT. Its translation is CASSVGLAERSSSADTQYF.